The rows below give T cell receptor beta chains drawn from one sample of a study of immune evolution from preneoplasia to lung adenocarcinoma. Clones were sequenced by immunoSEQ multiplex PCR, and TCRdb holds only the in-frame ones, with some missing. The sample records roughly 1,900 clones, more than 75% being singletons. Sequenced: FFPE atypical adenomatous hyperplasia tissue from the lung. These receptors were collected from a person aged 65 to 85 with lung adenocarcinoma. The CDR3 runs from the conserved cysteine through the conserved F or W. The order of the fields is D gene, clone size, J gene, CDR3 length, V gene, CDR3 protein, CDR3 DNA. The D gene is left open where the match is weak. Clone size appears in some rows only: once, few, many, or a class for an expanded clone.

d_call: .
clone_size: few
j_call: TRBJ2-3
cdr3_length: 12
v_call: TRBV5-8
cdr3_aa: CASSSQADTQYF
cdr3_nt: TGTGCCAGCAGCTCACAGGCAGATACGCAGTATTTT

d_call: TRBD1
clone_size: .
j_call: TRBJ2-5
cdr3_length: 15
v_call: TRBV11-2
cdr3_aa: CASSTGRQGGETQYF
cdr3_nt: TGTGCCAGCAGCACCGGTAGACAGGGGGGAGAGACCCAGTACTTC

d_call: TRBD2
clone_size: .
j_call: TRBJ2-1
cdr3_length: 15
v_call: TRBV6-5
cdr3_aa: CASSYLGEGYNEQFF
cdr3_nt: TGTGCCAGCAGTTACTTGGGGGAGGGGTACAATGAGCAGTTCTTC

d_call: .
clone_size: .
j_call: TRBJ2-5
cdr3_length: 13
v_call: TRBV5-6
cdr3_aa: CASSLASSRHVHF
cdr3_nt: TGTGCCAGCAGCTTGGCTTCTAGCCGGCATGTGCACTTC

d_call: TRBD1
clone_size: .
j_call: TRBJ1-1
cdr3_length: 14
v_call: TRBV18
cdr3_aa: CASSQTGRNTEAFF
cdr3_nt: TGTGCCAGCTCACAGACAGGGAGGAACACTGAAGCTTTCTTT

d_call: TRBD2
clone_size: .
j_call: TRBJ2-6
cdr3_length: 18
v_call: TRBV18
cdr3_aa: CASSIAGGYVSGANVLTF
cdr3_nt: TGTGCCAGCTCTATAGCGGGAGGGTACGTCTCTGGGGCCAACGTCCTGACTTTC

d_call: .
clone_size: .
j_call: TRBJ2-1
cdr3_length: 15
v_call: TRBV7-9
cdr3_aa: CASSLRRQGRDEQFF
cdr3_nt: TGTGCCAGCAGCCTAAGGAGACAGGGGAGGGATGAGCAGTTCTTC

d_call: .
clone_size: few
j_call: TRBJ2-6
cdr3_length: 13
v_call: TRBV5-6
cdr3_aa: CASVIAGANVLTF
cdr3_nt: TGTGCCAGCGTGATAGCTGGGGCCAACGTCCTGACTTTC

d_call: TRBD2
clone_size: .
j_call: TRBJ2-7
cdr3_length: 14
v_call: TRBV30
cdr3_aa: CAWRELAGGREQYF
cdr3_nt: TGTGCCTGGAGGGAGCTAGCGGGAGGTCGTGAGCAGTACTTC

d_call: TRBD2
clone_size: .
j_call: TRBJ2-7
cdr3_length: 14
v_call: TRBV27
cdr3_aa: CASNLLAGYGEQYF
cdr3_nt: TGTGCCAGCAATTTACTAGCGGGGTATGGCGAGCAGTACTTC

d_call: .
clone_size: .
j_call: TRBJ2-2
cdr3_length: 16
v_call: TRBV6-6
cdr3_aa: CASSYSRPPSPGELFF
cdr3_nt: TGTGCCAGCAGTTACTCGAGACCCCCTAGCCCCGGGGAGCTGTTTTTT

d_call: TRBD1
clone_size: .
j_call: TRBJ1-5
cdr3_length: 15
v_call: TRBV11-3
cdr3_aa: CASSEQGIGNQPQHF
cdr3_nt: TGTGCCAGCAGTGAACAGGGGATTGGCAATCAGCCCCAGCATTTT

d_call: .
clone_size: few
j_call: TRBJ2-1
cdr3_length: 16
v_call: TRBV4-1
cdr3_aa: CASSPIESAVYNEQFF
cdr3_nt: TGCGCCAGCAGCCCCATTGAGAGTGCAGTCTACAATGAGCAGTTCTTC

d_call: TRBD2
clone_size: .
j_call: TRBJ2-1
cdr3_length: 16
v_call: TRBV5-6
cdr3_aa: CASSLKDAGGYNEQFF
cdr3_nt: TGTGCCAGCAGCTTGAAGGACGCGGGAGGGTACAATGAGCAGTTCTTC

d_call: .
clone_size: .
j_call: TRBJ2-6
cdr3_length: 19
v_call: TRBV11-2
cdr3_aa: CASESAGPGRFSGANVLTF
cdr3_nt: TGTGCCAGCGAATCAGCAGGTCCGGGACGGTTCTCTGGGGCCAACGTCCTGACTTTC

d_call: .
clone_size: .
j_call: TRBJ2-7
cdr3_length: 13
v_call: TRBV6-5
cdr3_aa: CASSYRGRYEQYF
cdr3_nt: TGTGCCAGCAGTTACAGGGGTCGGTACGAGCAGTACTTC

d_call: TRBD2
clone_size: .
j_call: TRBJ2-7
cdr3_length: 14
v_call: TRBV5-6
cdr3_aa: CASSRAGGAYEQYF
cdr3_nt: TGTGCCAGCAGCAGAGCGGGAGGGGCCTACGAGCAGTACTTC

d_call: TRBD2
clone_size: .
j_call: TRBJ2-2
cdr3_length: 15
v_call: TRBV6-6
cdr3_aa: CASSPSGEGTGELFF
cdr3_nt: TGTGCCAGCAGTCCCTCGGGGGAGGGGACCGGGGAGCTGTTTTTT

d_call: .
clone_size: .
j_call: TRBJ2-1
cdr3_length: 17
v_call: TRBV30
cdr3_aa: CAWSVPSPQVLRNEQFF
cdr3_nt: TGTGCCTGGAGTGTACCCTCTCCCCAGGTCTTGCGCAATGAGCAGTTCTTC

d_call: .
clone_size: .
j_call: TRBJ2-3
cdr3_length: 12
v_call: TRBV7-2
cdr3_aa: CASSQGTDTQYF
cdr3_nt: TGTGCCAGCAGCCAAGGCACAGATACGCAGTATTTT

d_call: TRBD2
clone_size: .
j_call: TRBJ2-1
cdr3_length: 17
v_call: TRBV4-2
cdr3_aa: CASSQEVGLAGGFEQFF
cdr3_nt: TGTGCCAGCAGCCAAGAAGTTGGACTAGCGGGAGGGTTTGAGCAGTTCTTC

d_call: TRBD2
clone_size: .
j_call: TRBJ2-2
cdr3_length: 14
v_call: TRBV7-6
cdr3_aa: CAVPGLGQSGELFF
cdr3_nt: TGTGCCGTCCCGGGACTAGGTCAATCCGGGGAGCTGTTTTTT

d_call: TRBD1
clone_size: .
j_call: TRBJ1-4
cdr3_length: 15
v_call: TRBV5-8
cdr3_aa: CASSWKGAANEKLFF
cdr3_nt: TGTGCCAGCAGCTGGAAGGGGGCAGCGAATGAAAAACTGTTTTTT

d_call: .
clone_size: .
j_call: TRBJ1-3
cdr3_length: 13
v_call: TRBV6-5
cdr3_aa: CASSRTAGNTIYF
cdr3_nt: TGTGCCAGCAGTAGGACCGCTGGAAACACCATATATTTT

d_call: .
clone_size: .
j_call: TRBJ1-1
cdr3_length: 14
v_call: TRBV7-3
cdr3_aa: CASSLSGSNTEAFF
cdr3_nt: TGTGCCAGCAGCTTAAGTGGATCGAACACTGAAGCTTTCTTT

d_call: TRBD2
clone_size: .
j_call: TRBJ2-2
cdr3_length: 16
v_call: TRBV28
cdr3_aa: CASSVVGTSGGGELFF
cdr3_nt: TGTGCCAGCAGCGTGGTGGGGACTAGCGGCGGCGGGGAGCTGTTTTTT

d_call: .
clone_size: few
j_call: TRBJ1-2
cdr3_length: 12
v_call: TRBV5-1
cdr3_aa: CASSLAGDGYTF
cdr3_nt: TGCGCCAGCAGCTTGGCCGGGGATGGCTACACCTTC

d_call: TRBD1
clone_size: .
j_call: TRBJ2-7
cdr3_length: 15
v_call: TRBV10-3
cdr3_aa: CAITADRGDSYEQYF
cdr3_nt: TGTGCCATCACCGCGGACAGGGGAGACTCCTACGAGCAGTACTTC

d_call: TRBD1
clone_size: once
j_call: TRBJ2-7
cdr3_length: 14
v_call: TRBV13
cdr3_aa: CASSPGQGVREQYF
cdr3_nt: TGTGCCAGCAGCCCTGGACAGGGGGTGAGGGAGCAGTACTTC

d_call: TRBD2
clone_size: few
j_call: TRBJ2-1
cdr3_length: 14
v_call: TRBV5-1
cdr3_aa: CASGTSGSTNEQFF
cdr3_nt: TGCGCCAGCGGTACTAGCGGGAGTACGAATGAGCAGTTCTTC

d_call: .
clone_size: few
j_call: TRBJ1-2
cdr3_length: 14
v_call: TRBV4-1
cdr3_aa: CASSQDTGTSGYTF
cdr3_nt: TGCGCCAGCAGCCAAGATACGGGGACTTCTGGCTACACCTTC

d_call: TRBD2
clone_size: .
j_call: TRBJ2-2
cdr3_length: 17
v_call: TRBV7-6
cdr3_aa: CASSLAASGTNTGELFF
cdr3_nt: TGTGCCAGCAGCTTAGCGGCTAGCGGGACCAACACCGGGGAGCTGTTTTTT

d_call: .
clone_size: .
j_call: TRBJ1-5
cdr3_length: 14
v_call: TRBV5-8
cdr3_aa: CASSTRAKNQPQHF
cdr3_nt: TGTGCCAGCAGCACCCGGGCCAAGAATCAGCCCCAGCATTTT

d_call: TRBD2
clone_size: .
j_call: TRBJ2-1
cdr3_length: 15
v_call: TRBV5-1
cdr3_aa: CASRLAGDPYNEQFF
cdr3_nt: TGCGCCAGTCGTTTAGCGGGCGACCCCTACAATGAGCAGTTCTTC

d_call: .
clone_size: .
j_call: TRBJ2-7
cdr3_length: 14
v_call: TRBV14
cdr3_aa: CASSQEPNANEQYF
cdr3_nt: TGTGCCAGCAGCCAAGAGCCAAATGCCAACGAGCAGTACTTC

d_call: .
clone_size: .
j_call: TRBJ2-2
cdr3_length: 15
v_call: TRBV9
cdr3_aa: CASSVYLSMGGELFF
cdr3_nt: TGTGCCAGCAGCGTATATTTGAGTATGGGCGGGGAGCTGTTTTTT

d_call: .
clone_size: .
j_call: TRBJ2-5
cdr3_length: 13
v_call: TRBV30
cdr3_aa: CAWSVRGVETQYF
cdr3_nt: TGTGCCTGGAGTGTACGCGGGGTGGAGACCCAGTACTTC

d_call: .
clone_size: .
j_call: TRBJ1-1
cdr3_length: 14
v_call: TRBV6-1
cdr3_aa: CASSGRGRITEAFF
cdr3_nt: TGTGCCAGCAGTGGAAGGGGCCGTATCACTGAAGCTTTCTTT

d_call: .
clone_size: few
j_call: TRBJ2-3
cdr3_length: 14
v_call: TRBV6-1
cdr3_aa: CASDSGGNTDTQYF
cdr3_nt: TGTGCCAGTGACAGTGGAGGAAACACAGATACGCAGTATTTT

d_call: .
clone_size: once
j_call: TRBJ2-7
cdr3_length: 14
v_call: TRBV27
cdr3_aa: CASSLHTGLYEQYF
cdr3_nt: TGTGCCAGCAGTTTGCACACAGGGTTGTACGAGCAGTACTTC

d_call: TRBD2
clone_size: .
j_call: TRBJ2-1
cdr3_length: 16
v_call: TRBV11-3
cdr3_aa: CASSISGALSYNEQFF
cdr3_nt: TGTGCCAGCAGCATCAGCGGGGCGCTTTCCTACAATGAGCAGTTCTTC

d_call: TRBD2
clone_size: .
j_call: TRBJ2-1
cdr3_length: 17
v_call: TRBV5-1
cdr3_aa: CASSLSPSGSANNEQFF
cdr3_nt: TGCGCCAGCAGCTTGTCCCCTAGCGGGAGTGCGAACAATGAGCAGTTCTTC

d_call: .
clone_size: .
j_call: TRBJ2-1
cdr3_length: 15
v_call: TRBV5-1
cdr3_aa: CASSLGRLDYNEQFF
cdr3_nt: TGCGCCAGCAGCTTGGGACGGTTAGACTACAATGAGCAGTTCTTC

d_call: TRBD2
clone_size: .
j_call: TRBJ2-2
cdr3_length: 18
v_call: TRBV11-2
cdr3_aa: CASSLRYPGTSGSGELFF
cdr3_nt: TGTGCCAGCAGCTTAAGATATCCGGGGACTAGTGGGTCCGGGGAGCTGTTTTTT

d_call: .
clone_size: .
j_call: TRBJ1-2
cdr3_length: 14
v_call: TRBV19
cdr3_aa: CASSKGLSNYGYTF
cdr3_nt: TGTGCCAGTAGTAAGGGACTCTCTAACTATGGCTACACCTTC

d_call: TRBD2
clone_size: .
j_call: TRBJ2-7
cdr3_length: 15
v_call: TRBV18
cdr3_aa: CASSRVRDYNYEQYF
cdr3_nt: TGTGCCAGCTCACGAGTCCGGGACTACAACTACGAGCAGTACTTC

d_call: .
clone_size: .
j_call: TRBJ2-1
cdr3_length: 15
v_call: TRBV4-2
cdr3_aa: CASSQQTGADNEQFF
cdr3_nt: TGTGCCAGCAGCCAACAGACGGGAGCGGACAATGAGCAGTTCTTC

d_call: .
clone_size: .
j_call: TRBJ2-2
cdr3_length: 17
v_call: TRBV7-2
cdr3_aa: CASSLFMRFANTGELFF
cdr3_nt: TGTGCCAGCAGCTTATTTATGAGATTCGCGAACACCGGGGAGCTGTTTTTT

d_call: TRBD1
clone_size: .
j_call: TRBJ1-3
cdr3_length: 16
v_call: TRBV7-9
cdr3_aa: CASSPPGQPFGNTIYF
cdr3_nt: TGTGCCAGCAGCCCCCCGGGACAGCCCTTTGGAAACACCATATATTTT

d_call: .
clone_size: .
j_call: TRBJ2-7
cdr3_length: 14
v_call: TRBV5-5
cdr3_aa: CASSDPTRSNEQYF
cdr3_nt: TGTGCCAGCAGCGACCCGACACGTTCTAACGAGCAGTACTTC

d_call: TRBD2
clone_size: few
j_call: TRBJ2-7
cdr3_length: 17
v_call: TRBV10-1
cdr3_aa: CASSELVAGGPTYEQYF
cdr3_nt: TGCGCCAGCAGTGAGTTGGTAGCGGGAGGTCCGACCTACGAGCAGTACTTC

d_call: .
clone_size: .
j_call: TRBJ2-3
cdr3_length: 12
v_call: TRBV30
cdr3_aa: CAWKDSTDTQYF
cdr3_nt: TGTGCCTGGAAGGACAGCACAGATACGCAGTATTTT

d_call: .
clone_size: .
j_call: TRBJ1-3
cdr3_length: 12
v_call: TRBV30
cdr3_aa: CAWKKAGNTIYF
cdr3_nt: TGTGCCTGGAAAAAGGCCGGAAACACCATATATTTT

d_call: TRBD2
clone_size: .
j_call: TRBJ2-2
cdr3_length: 15
v_call: TRBV5-1
cdr3_aa: CASSPSGSGTGELFF
cdr3_nt: TGCGCCAGCAGCCCCAGCGGGAGCGGCACCGGGGAGCTGTTTTTT

d_call: .
clone_size: .
j_call: TRBJ1-1
cdr3_length: 15
v_call: TRBV11-2
cdr3_aa: CASSFSHDTGTEAFF
cdr3_nt: TGTGCCAGCAGCTTTTCCCACGACACTGGAACTGAAGCTTTCTTT